These 17 T cell receptor beta chains were sequenced from one sample in a study of blood T cell repertoires in COVID-19. Libraries were prepared by immunoSEQ multiplex PCR; TCRdb keeps only in-frame clonotypes and omits some of them. The sample includes 120,000 to 150,000 clones, about 80% of them seen just once. The sequencing input was PBMCs or T cells enriched from blood (not recorded which). These receptors were collected from a woman between 18 and 29 years old who had been exposed to COVID-19.

In its sample, this clone was seen once. The rearrangement joins TRBV11-3 to TRBJ2-1, with D possibly TRBD2 on 6 matching bases. The V end lost 4 bases, the J end lost 10 bases, and 20 bases lay between the germline ends. The CDR3 spans 15 residues. Germline loops: CDR1 SGHNT, CDR2 YENEEA. CDR3 sequence (DNA): TGTGCCAGCAGCTCCCGGAGTAATAGCGGAACCGAGCAGTTCTTC. Its translation: CASSSRSNSGTEQFF.

This sequence joins TRBV6-2 or TRBV6-3 and TRBJ1-5; the D gene is possibly TRBD1 (5 bases). The CDR3 length is 16 residues. Germline CDR1 MNHEY, CDR2 SVGEGT. Trimming shortened V by 2 bases and J by 0 bases, and 11 bases separated the two germline ends. CDR3 sequence reads: CASSYGVGGSNQPQHF. CDR3 coding DNA: TGTGCCAGCAGTTACGGGGTCGGGGGTAGCAATCAGCCCCAGCATTTT.

This rearrangement joins TRBV27 to TRBJ1-1; tentatively, D is TRBD1 (5 bases). The V end lost 3 bases, the J end lost 2 bases, and 13 bases lay between the germline ends. This CDR3 contains 15 residues. Germline CDR1 reads MNHEY; CDR2 reads SMNVEV (reference sequence). CDR3 protein: CASSFYLGGNTEAFF. The CDR3 nucleotides read TGTGCCAGCAGTTTTTATTTGGGGGGTAACACTGAAGCTTTCTTT.

The chain joins TRBV28 to TRBJ1-1; TRBD1 matches at 10 bases. The CDR3 sequence is 16 residues long. Germline V gene sequence: CDR1 MDHEN, CDR2 SYDVKM. Trimming took 4 bases from V and 1 from J; bases not matched to a gene: 6. The CDR3 region is CASSSDRGTQNTEAFF. The CDR3 DNA follows: TGTGCCAGCAGTTCGGACAGGGGGACGCAGAACACTGAAGCTTTCTTT.

With respect to this clone: Other DNA sequences in this sample translate to the same CDR3. The V gene is TRBV24-1, the J gene TRBJ2-4, with a tentative D call TRBD1 (6 bases). There are 14 residues in the CDR3. The germline CDR1 and CDR2 sequences are KGHDR and SFDVKD. V lost 11 bases, J lost 0 bases, and 13 bases lay in between. CDR3 in DNA: TGTGCCAGCCGGGACACGCGAGCCAAAAACATTCAGTACTTC. The encoded protein is CASRDTRAKNIQYF.

This clone was seen only once. The chain couples TRBV28 to TRBJ2-7; TRBD2 agrees at 7 bases. Unmatched junction bases numbered 9, after V lost 6 bases and J lost 4 bases. Germline V CDR1 and CDR2: MDHEN, SYDVKM. The CDR3 spans 14 residues. Here the CDR3 DNA reads TGTGCCAGCAGACCCGGACTAGAAGTGTACGAGCAGTACTTC. The encoded protein is CASRPGLEVYEQYF.

This sequence joins TRBV4-3 and TRBJ2-7, with D possibly TRBD1 on 6 matching bases. Germline loops: CDR1 LGHNA, CDR2 YSLEER. CDR3 length: 15 residues. Trimming took 3 bases from V and 2 from J, leaving 14 bases between them. This CDR3 reads CASSHRPDSAYEQYF. For the CDR3, the DNA is TGCGCCAGCAGCCACCGACCGGACAGCGCCTACGAGCAGTACTTC.

Only one count was recorded for this clone. V usage is TRBV14 and J usage is TRBJ2-3; 8 bases agree with TRBD2. Germline V gene lookup returns CDR1 SGHDN and CDR2 FVKESK. The CDR3 covers 16 residues. V shed 1 base, J shed 2 bases, and the junction held 5 bases outside the gene matches. In DNA form, the CDR3 reads TGTGCCAGCAGCCAAGCGGGAGGGGCACCCACAGATACGCAGTATTTT. Translating it yields CASSQAGGAPTDTQYF.

The rearrangement uses TRBV19 and TRBJ1-4; 8 bases are shared with TRBD1. The germline V gene has CDR1 LNHDA and CDR2 SQIVND (reference sequence). The CDR3 spans 15 residues. V gave up 5 bases and J gave up 4 bases; unmatched junction bases: 6. The CDR3 is CASSAGDRYNEKLFF. CDR3 nucleotides: TGTGCCAGTAGTGCGGGGGACAGGTATAATGAAAAACTGTTTTTT.

The chain employs TRBV5-4 and TRBJ2-3; 7 bases line up with TRBD2. The CDR3 spans 16 residues. The germline V gene has CDR1 SGHNT and CDR2 YYREEE (reference sequence). V lost 4 bases and J lost 4; bases outside the gene matches: 12. CDR3 region: CASSPSGGSMADTQYF. The CDR3 DNA sequence: TGTGCCAGCAGCCCTTCGGGCGGGAGTATGGCAGATACGCAGTATTTT.

This rearrangement joins TRBV9 to TRBJ2-1; the match to TRBD1 covers 7 bases. This CDR3 has 15 amino acids. Germline trimming cut 4 bases from V and 5 bases from J; bases unmatched to any gene: 9. Germline lookup yields CDR1 SGDLS and CDR2 YYNGEE. CDR3 loop: CASSSQGVGDNEQFF. The CDR3 coding sequence is TGTGCCAGCAGCTCCCAGGGGGTAGGGGACAATGAGCAGTTCTTC.

The rearrangement joins TRBV9 to TRBJ2-3; D call uncertain. This CDR3 region has 12 residues. Germline values: CDR1 SGDLS, CDR2 YYNGEE. V gave up 3 bases and J gave up 11 bases, with 13 bases separating them. The CDR3 nucleotides are TGTGCCAGCAGCGAGTCGATTGGCCGGCAGTATTTT. Translating gives CASSESIGRQYF.

The chain carries TRBV4-1 and TRBJ1-5; perhaps TRBD1 as D (6 bases). The CDR3 sequence is 13 residues long. The V gene lost 0 bases and the J gene lost 9 bases, with 9 bases spanning the gap. CDR1 and CDR2 (germline): MGHRA, YSYEKL. The CDR3 region is CASSQDPQGPQHF. The DNA of the CDR3 is TGCGCCAGCAGCCAAGACCCACAGGGGCCCCAGCATTTT.

In DNA, the CDR3 is TGTGCCAGCAGTGTCCCACGGAATAGGAGCTACGAGCAGTACTTC. Residues: CASSVPRNRSYEQYF. The chain carries TRBV6-4 and TRBJ2-7, with unresolved D. This CDR3 spans 15 amino acids. Germline CDR1 and CDR2: MRHNA and SNTAGT. Trimming cost V 4 bases and J 3 bases, with 16 bases left between them.

This chain joins TRBV4-1 and TRBJ2-5; 8 bases are shared with TRBD2. The CDR3 runs to 16 residues. CDR1 and CDR2 from the germline V gene are MGHRA and YSYEKL. J was trimmed by 3 bases and V by 0 bases; bases with no gene match: 6. CDR3 protein: CASSQEGGLVKETQYF. Here the CDR3 DNA reads TGCGCCAGCAGCCAAGAGGGGGGACTAGTGAAAGAGACCCAGTACTTC.

The chain carries TRBV5-1 and TRBJ1-3; D possibly corresponds to TRBD1 (6 bases). V lost 4 bases and J 4 bases, leaving 12 bases between the germline ends. The V gene's germline CDR1 is SGHRS and CDR2 YFSETQ. The CDR3 spans 14 residues. In nucleotides, the CDR3 is TGCGCCAGCAGCCCAGGGGTAGTAGGAAACACCATATATTTT. Translating it yields CASSPGVVGNTIYF.

This clone was observed a single time. The chain carries TRBV29-1 and TRBJ2-4; D is unresolved. The CDR3 covers 14 residues. V lost 4 bases and J 0 bases, leaving 10 bases between the germline ends. Germline V lookup: CDR1 SQVTM, CDR2 ANQGSEA. In DNA, the CDR3 is TGCAGCGTTGGAACAAGACTAGCCAAAAACATTCAGTACTTC. It encodes CSVGTRLAKNIQYF.